These 4 T cell receptor beta chains came from one sample sequenced in a study of CD8 T cells in Susac syndrome. It was with random hexamers that 0.5 to 1 ug RNA was reverse transcribed. TCRdb recomputed calls from the immunoSEQ multiplex PCR reads with MiXCR, one row per CDR3 protein. The sample records approximately 230,000 distinct CDR3 sequences, just under 95% being singletons. Sequenced sample: CD4+ T cells from PBMCs. These TCRs come from a human donor with multiple sclerosis.

The gene calls are TRBV30 and TRBJ1-2; D ambiguous. Per the germline V gene, CDR1 is GTSNPN and CDR2 is SVGIG (reference sequence). This CDR3 comprises 13 residues. V was cut by 2 bases and J by 2 bases, with 9 bases left in between. CDR3 sequence reads: CAWSHRENYGYTF. Here the CDR3 DNA reads TGTGCCTGGAGTCACCGTGAGAACTATGGCTACACCTTC.

The chain couples TRBV29-1 to TRBJ1-1, with D maybe TRBD1 (6 bases). The CDR3 has 12 residues. The V end lost 7 bases, the J end lost 1 base, and 10 bases lay between the germline ends. Germline assignment: CDR1 SQVTM and CDR2 ANQGSEA. CDR3 sequence reads: CSAQGGNTEAFF. The CDR3 DNA reads TGCAGCGCCCAAGGGGGGAACACTGAAGCTTTCTTT.

The sample holds a few counts of this clonotype. V usage is TRBV2 and J usage is TRBJ2-7; 8 bases agree with TRBD1. CDR3 length: 12 residues. V dropped 5 bases and J dropped 5; count of bases not matched to a gene: 2. The germline V gene has CDR1 SNHLY and CDR2 FYNNEI. This chain's CDR3 is CASSRQGNEQYF. In nucleotides, the CDR3 is TGTGCCAGCAGTCGACAGGGGAACGAGCAGTACTTC.

This chain links TRBV28 with TRBJ2-4; the match to TRBD2 covers 7 bases. Germline V gives CDR1 MDHEN, CDR2 SYDVKM. This CDR3 is 14 amino acids long. The V and J ends lost 5 bases and 7 bases, in that order; junction bases with no gene match: 8. The CDR3 nucleotides are TGTGCCAGCAGTCAGAGCGGGGCCACGAACATTCAGTACTTC. Its protein product is CASSQSGATNIQYF.